The 29 T cell receptor beta chains in this list originate from one sample, sequenced in a study of T cell responses to AZD1222 COVID-19 vaccine. The data were produced by immunoSEQ multiplex PCR, yet TCRdb's version contains in-frame clones alone and is incomplete. This sample has tens of thousands of clones, with roughly 84% found just once. Sample: peripheral blood, taken on day 0 of AZD1222 vaccination. All receptors come from an adult in good health.

This clone was observed a handful of times. This chain joins TRBV18 and TRBJ1-5; 7 positions match TRBD1. The germline V gene encodes CDR1 KGHSH and CDR2 LQKENI. The V and J ends lost 2 bases and 2 bases, in that order; junction bases with no gene match: 0. The CDR3 length is 14 residues. CDR3 nucleotide sequence: TGTGCCAGCTCACCAGACAGGGGCAATCAGCCCCAGCATTTT. Protein product: CASSPDRGNQPQHF.

The chain employs TRBV9 and TRBJ2-2; tentatively, D is TRBD2 (7 bases). CDR3 length equals 15 residues. The V end lost 1 base, the J end lost 3 bases, and 10 bases lay between the germline ends. CDR1 and CDR2 from the germline V gene are SGDLS and YYNGEE. In DNA form, the CDR3 reads TGTGCCAGCAGCGTACAGGGGAGGGACACCGGGGAGCTGTTTTTT. This translates into CASSVQGRDTGELFF.

This chain joins TRBV28 and TRBJ2-7; TRBD2 aligns across 8 bases. The CDR3 is made up of 16 amino acids. The germline V gene encodes CDR1 MDHEN and CDR2 SYDVKM. The V and J ends lost 4 bases and 4 bases, in that order; junction bases with no gene match: 12. The chain's CDR3 is CASSSPGLGDGYEQYF. CDR3 sequence (DNA): TGTGCCAGCAGTTCCCCGGGACTAGGAGACGGTTACGAGCAGTACTTC.

This chain joins TRBV6-2 or TRBV6-3 and TRBJ2-1; TRBD2 matches at 15 bases. From germline, CDR1 is MNHEY and CDR2 SVGEGT. There are 21 residues in the CDR3. Trimming cost V 2 bases and J 1 base; bases outside gene matches: 12. The CDR3 DNA follows: TGTGCCAGCAGTTACCCCGTCGGTAGGACTAGCGGGAGGGTATCCTACAATGAGCAGTTCTTC. It specifies CASSYPVGRTSGRVSYNEQFF.

This clone was counted only a few times. J is TRBJ2-7 and V is TRBV21-1; TRBD2 is the table's D call and was not checked against the DNA. TRBV21-1 is tagged as a pseudogene. The CDR3 contains 15 residues. Written as DNA, the CDR3 is TGTGCCAGCGCACCGGGACTAGCGGGAGTAGGCGAGCAGTACGTC. Protein product: CASAPGLAGVGEQYV.

The V gene is TRBV30, the J gene TRBJ1-3, with a possible D match to TRBD1 (5 bases). The CDR3 has 12 amino acids. V was pared by 4 bases and J by 3 bases, with 7 bases between. From germline, CDR1 is GTSNPN and CDR2 SVGIG (reference sequence). Here the CDR3 DNA reads TGTGCCTGGAAGGGACTTGGAAACACCATATATTTT. This codes for CAWKGLGNTIYF.

The J gene is TRBJ2-2, the V gene TRBV7-8; D is perhaps TRBD1 (6 bases). Germline V gene lookup returns CDR1 SGHVS and CDR2 FQNEAQ. Trimming pared 7 bases from V and 3 bases from J, leaving 18 bases between. The CDR3 runs 16 residues. The chain's CDR3 is CASTLSGTPYTGELFF. CDR3 nucleotides: TGTGCCAGCACCCTATCCGGGACACCCTACACCGGGGAGCTGTTTTTT.

The chain carries TRBV24-1 and TRBJ2-3; 9 bases fit TRBD2. CDR1 is KGHDR and CDR2 is SFDVKD in the germline V gene. With 7 bases clipped from V and 4 bases from J, the junction kept 8 bases outside the gene matches. The CDR3 spans 15 residues. The CDR3, as DNA: TGTGCCACCAGGTCTAGCGGGACCCCCGCAGATACGCAGTATTTT. Amino acid sequence: CATRSSGTPADTQYF.

The genes are TRBV7-9 and TRBJ1-4; 7 bases map to TRBD1. Germline CDR1 and CDR2: SEHNR and FQNEAQ (reference sequence). Unmatched junction bases numbered 10, after V lost 4 bases and J lost 11 bases. The CDR3 is 14 residues long. Here the CDR3 reads CASSSWTEQGKLFF. The CDR3 DNA reads as TGTGCCAGCAGCTCTTGGACGGAACAGGGGAAACTGTTTTTT.

The chain is built from TRBV7-2 and TRBJ2-6, with 7 bases identical to TRBD2. This CDR3 is built from 15 residues. J was trimmed by 2 bases and V by 3 bases; bases with no gene match: 1. Per the germline V gene, CDR1 is SGHTA and CDR2 is FQGNSA. The CDR3 DNA sequence: TGTGCCAGCAGCTTTGCGGGAGCTGGGGCCAACGTCCTGACTTTC. This sequence encodes CASSFAGAGANVLTF.

The rearrangement joins TRBV5-1 to TRBJ1-1; 12 bases are a match to TRBD1. V shed 3 bases and J 5 bases; nucleotides not matched to a gene: 5. Per the germline V gene, CDR1 is SGHRS and CDR2 is YFSETQ. The CDR3 has 15 residues. The CDR3 sequence: CASSWGQGARTEAFF. The CDR3 bases are TGCGCCAGCAGCTGGGGACAGGGGGCGCGGACTGAAGCTTTCTTT.

The chain links TRBV6-2 or TRBV6-3 to TRBJ2-5; 8 bases align to TRBD1. With 2 bases clipped from V and 2 bases from J, the junction kept 10 bases outside the gene matches. Germline V CDR1 and CDR2: MNHEY, SVGEGT. The CDR3 spans 17 residues. The DNA of the CDR3 is TGTGCCAGCAGTTACAGTTATCAGGGGGCTAGGCAAGAGACCCAGTACTTC. This sequence encodes CASSYSYQGARQETQYF.

This rearrangement joins TRBV11-3 to TRBJ2-6; D is ambiguous. Looked up from germline, CDR1 is SGHNT and CDR2 is YENEEA. The CDR3 contains 14 residues. V was pared by 5 bases and J by 1 base, with 6 bases between. CDR3 region: CASSDGSGANVLTF. CDR3 nucleotide sequence: TGTGCCAGCAGCGATGGGTCTGGGGCCAACGTCCTGACTTTC.

This sequence joins TRBV19 and TRBJ2-7, with unresolved D. Trimming shortened V by 3 bases and J by 2 bases, and 17 bases separated the two germline ends. This CDR3 contains 16 residues. From germline, CDR1 is LNHDA and CDR2 SQIVND (reference sequence). CDR3 residues: CASSIRSLNGPYEQYF. CDR3 bases: TGTGCCAGTAGTATCCGGAGCCTGAATGGTCCCTACGAGCAGTACTTC. Full variable domain (remainder filled in from reference TRBV19 and TRBJ2-7): DGGITQSPKYLFRKEGQNVTLSCEQNLNHDAMYWYRQDPGQGLRLIYYSQIVNDFQKGDIAEGYSVSREKKESFPLTVTSAQKNPTAFYLCASSIRSLNGPYEQYFGPGTRLTVT.

CDR3 nucleotide sequence: TGTGCCAGCAGTTGGAGTTACGAGCAGTACTTC. This gives the protein CASSWSYEQYF. The chain couples TRBV6-2 or TRBV6-3 to TRBJ2-7; D call uncertain. The CDR3 consists of 11 residues. V lost 4 bases, J lost 4 bases, and 5 bases lay in between. Looked up from germline, CDR1 is MNHEY and CDR2 is SVGEGT.

The chain combines TRBV11-1 with TRBJ1-2; D not certain. The CDR3 runs to 15 residues. Trimming shortened V by 5 bases and J by 1 base, and 14 bases separated the two germline ends. The germline gives CDR1 SGHAT, CDR2 FQDESV (reference sequence). For the CDR3, the DNA is TGTGCCAGCAGCCTCGACGGAGTTTTTAACTATGGCTACACCTTC. It specifies CASSLDGVFNYGYTF.

The gene calls are TRBV7-9 and TRBJ2-3; possibly TRBD2 for D (6 bases). V was pared by 5 bases and J by 0 bases, with 15 bases between. Germline CDR1 reads SEHNR; CDR2 reads FQNEAQ (reference sequence). The CDR3 has 16 amino acids. The CDR3, as DNA: TGTGCCAGCAGCCCCGCTTTGGGGACTAGCACAGATACGCAGTATTTT. Translation gives CASSPALGTSTDTQYF. The full variable domain, with the rest looked up from reference TRBV7-9 and TRBJ2-3, is DTGVSQNPRHKITKRGQNVTFRCDPISEHNRLYWYRQTLGQGPEFLTYFQNEAQLEKSRLLSDRFSAERPKGSFSTLEIQRTEQGDSAMYLCASSPALGTSTDTQYFGPGTRLTVL.

The V gene is TRBV14, the J gene TRBJ1-3; weak D call: TRBD1 (5 bases). Trimming took 4 bases from V and 0 from J, leaving 16 bases between them. CDR1 is SGHDN and CDR2 is FVKESK in the germline V gene. This CDR3 has 17 amino acids. The CDR3 coding sequence is TGTGCCAGCAGCCCCCTCACGGGACGGCGCTCTGGAAACACCATATATTTT. Its translation: CASSPLTGRRSGNTIYF.

The J gene is TRBJ1-2, the V gene TRBV28; the D gene is possibly TRBD1 (5 bases). Germline CDR1 is MDHEN and CDR2 is SYDVKM. The V and J ends lost 6 bases and 9 bases respectively, with 17 bases between them. CDR3 size: 13 residues. This CDR3 is CASREARADSYTF. Here the CDR3 DNA reads TGTGCCAGCAGGGAAGCCAGGGCGGATAGCTACACCTTC.

This clone was detected once. The chain uses TRBV7-2 and TRBJ2-1; D is uncertain. V gave up 1 base and J gave up 2 bases, with 9 bases separating them. The CDR3 has 15 amino acids. In germline, CDR1 is SGHTA, CDR2 FQGNSA. CDR3 protein: CASSLGSSTYNEQFF. The CDR3 bases are TGTGCCAGCAGCTTAGGTAGCAGTACCTACAATGAGCAGTTCTTC.

This clone has more than one count but fewer than ten. The chain couples TRBV29-1 to TRBJ1-5, with TRBD1 as a possible D gene (5 bases). The germline V and J ends were trimmed by 7 bases and 3 bases, with 10 bases remaining between them. Germline V gene data show CDR1 as SQVTM and CDR2 as ANQGSEA. The CDR3 loop spans 12 amino acids. CDR3 sequence (DNA): TGCAGCGCCGGGACGGACAATCAGCCCCAGCATTTT. As protein: CSAGTDNQPQHF.

This chain joins TRBV2 and TRBJ1-1; perhaps TRBD1 as D (6 bases). CDR1 is SNHLY and CDR2 is FYNNEI in the germline V gene. This CDR3 spans 15 amino acids. V dropped 6 bases and J dropped 6 bases, with 20 bases sitting between them. Written as DNA, the CDR3 is TGTGCCAGCAGCGTACGGGCCAGGGGAGGGTCTGAAGCTTTCTTT. Translating gives CASSVRARGGSEAFF.

The chain uses TRBV7-6 and TRBJ2-1; 8 bases are a match to TRBD2. Losses at the gene ends were 3 bases for V and 4 bases for J; bases not matched to a gene: 11. The germline V gene encodes CDR1 SGHVS and CDR2 FNYEAQ. The CDR3 extends over 17 amino acids. The CDR3, as DNA: TGTGCCAGCAGCTTGTCCCCCGCCAGCGGGAGTTACAATGAGCAGTTCTTC. It codes for CASSLSPASGSYNEQFF.

This sequence joins TRBV15 and TRBJ1-6; 9 positions match TRBD1. V shed 0 bases, J shed 7 bases, and the junction held 1 base outside the gene matches. Germline V CDR1 and CDR2: LNHNV, YYDKDF (reference sequence). The length of the CDR3 is 15 residues. In nucleotides, the CDR3 is TGTGCCACCAGCAGAGAGGACAGGGGAAATTCACCCCTCCACTTT. This translates into CATSREDRGNSPLHF.

The CDR3 loop is CASRIGLNEAFF. For the CDR3, the DNA is TGTGCCAGCAGAATAGGACTTAATGAAGCTTTCTTT. V and J are TRBV6-5 and TRBJ1-1; D uncertain. Trimming took off 6 bases at V and 7 bases at J, with 12 bases between the two ends. Germline CDR1 and CDR2: MNHEY and SVGAGI. The CDR3 runs to 12 residues.

The CDR3 is CASSQDNGNTEAFF. DNA of the CDR3: TGCGCCAGCAGCCAAGACAACGGGAACACTGAAGCTTTCTTT. The V call is TRBV4-1, the J call TRBJ1-1; D unresolved. The CDR3 runs to 14 residues. Germline V gene lookup returns CDR1 MGHRA and CDR2 YSYEKL. V shed 0 bases and J shed 1 base, with 6 bases lying between them.

This chain uses TRBV19 with TRBJ1-2, with D possibly matching TRBD1 (6 bases). V dropped 3 bases and J dropped 8 bases, with 16 bases sitting between them. CDR3 size: 14 residues. CDR1 is LNHDA, CDR2 SQIVND, per germline (reference sequence). CDR3 loop: CASSMALQGRGYTF. Written as DNA, the CDR3 is TGTGCCAGTAGTATGGCACTACAGGGCAGAGGCTACACCTTC.

This chain links TRBV3-1 (or the pseudogene TRBV3-2) with TRBJ2-7; D gene ambiguous. The CDR3 is made up of 12 amino acids. Germline CDR1 LGHDT, CDR2 YNNKEL (reference sequence). The ends were cut back, 1 base at V and 7 bases at J, with 8 bases in the middle. For the CDR3, the DNA is TGTGCCAGCAGCCAAGCTAACGGGGAGCAGTACTTC. It encodes CASSQANGEQYF.

This chain uses TRBV29-1 with TRBJ2-1; the D gene is possibly TRBD1 (5 bases). Germline V lookup: CDR1 SQVTM, CDR2 ANQGSEA. The CDR3 sequence is 14 residues long. V was shortened by 5 bases and J by 6 bases, with 17 bases between the two germline ends. As DNA, the CDR3 is TGCAGCGTTCCAGGGTTTGAGGATCGCAATGAGCAGTTCTTC. It codes for CSVPGFEDRNEQFF.